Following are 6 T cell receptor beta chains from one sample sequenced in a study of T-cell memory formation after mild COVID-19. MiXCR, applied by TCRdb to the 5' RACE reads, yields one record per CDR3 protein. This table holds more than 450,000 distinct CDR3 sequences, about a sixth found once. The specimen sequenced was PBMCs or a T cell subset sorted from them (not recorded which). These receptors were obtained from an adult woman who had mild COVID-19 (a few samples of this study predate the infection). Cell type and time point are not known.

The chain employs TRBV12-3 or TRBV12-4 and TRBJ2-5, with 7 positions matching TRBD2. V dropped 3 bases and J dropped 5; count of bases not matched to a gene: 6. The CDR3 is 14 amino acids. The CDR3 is CASSLAMGGETQYF. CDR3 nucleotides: TGTGCCAGCAGTTTGGCGATGGGGGGGGAGACCCAGTACTTC.

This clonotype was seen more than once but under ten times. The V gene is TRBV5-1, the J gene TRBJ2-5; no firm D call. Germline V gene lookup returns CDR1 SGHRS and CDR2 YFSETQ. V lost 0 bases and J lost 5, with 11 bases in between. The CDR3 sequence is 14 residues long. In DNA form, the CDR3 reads TGCGCCAGCAGCTTGGCTAGTGACTTGGAGACCCAGTACTTC. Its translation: CASSLASDLETQYF.

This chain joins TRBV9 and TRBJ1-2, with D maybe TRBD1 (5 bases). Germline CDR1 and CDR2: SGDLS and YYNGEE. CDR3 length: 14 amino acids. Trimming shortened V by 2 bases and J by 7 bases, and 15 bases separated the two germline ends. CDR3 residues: CASSVRSVGGGYTF. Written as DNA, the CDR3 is TGTGCCAGCAGCGTGCGTTCGGTGGGGGGTGGCTACACCTTC.

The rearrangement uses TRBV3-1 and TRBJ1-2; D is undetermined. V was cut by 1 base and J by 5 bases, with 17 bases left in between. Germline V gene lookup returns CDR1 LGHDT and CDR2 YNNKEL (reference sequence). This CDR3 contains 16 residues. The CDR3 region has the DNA TGTGCCAGCAGCCAAGGACCCAGCCAGTCAATTTATGGCTACACCTTC. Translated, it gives CASSQGPSQSIYGYTF.

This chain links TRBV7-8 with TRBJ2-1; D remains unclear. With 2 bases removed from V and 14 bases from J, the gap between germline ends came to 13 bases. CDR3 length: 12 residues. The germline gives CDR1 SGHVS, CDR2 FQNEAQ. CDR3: CASSLRARDKFF. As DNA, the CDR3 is TGTGCCAGCAGCTTACGTGCCCGAGATAAGTTCTTC.

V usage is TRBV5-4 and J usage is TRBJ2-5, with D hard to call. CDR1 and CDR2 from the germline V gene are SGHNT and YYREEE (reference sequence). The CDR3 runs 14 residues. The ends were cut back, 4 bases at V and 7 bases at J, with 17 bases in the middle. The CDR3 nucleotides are TGTGCCAGCAGCGCGCCCGATAGCTATGGGACCCAGTACTTC. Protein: CASSAPDSYGTQYF.